Listed below are T cell receptor beta chains from one sample, sequenced in a study of blood T cell repertoires in COVID-19. TCRdb keeps only in-frame clones here, not all; method: immunoSEQ multiplex PCR. The sample holds roughly 25,000 clones; 94% are singletons and the top ten take 4%. What was sequenced was peripheral blood. The receptors were gathered from a woman in her fifties or sixties with active COVID-19. Each CDR3 is given with its conserved first and last residue. A D gene is named only where the DNA matches it firmly. Size is omitted from some rows. Given values are once, few, many or a class for expanded clones.

v_gene: TRBV9; j_gene: TRBJ2-1; d_gene: NA; abundance: NA; CDR3aa: CASSVGGDPSYNEQFF; CDR3nt: TGTGCCAGCAGCGTAGGGGGGGACCCTTCCTACAATGAGCAGTTCTTC
v_gene: TRBV2; j_gene: TRBJ1-5; d_gene: NA; abundance: NA; CDR3aa: CASRQGQTLSNQPQHF; CDR3nt: TGTGCCAGCAGGCAAGGACAGACTCTTAGCAATCAGCCCCAGCATTTT
v_gene: TRBV5-1; j_gene: TRBJ1-1; d_gene: NA; abundance: NA; CDR3aa: CASSRDGGTEAFF; CDR3nt: TGCGCCAGCAGCCGGGACGGGGGAACTGAAGCTTTCTTT
v_gene: TRBV6-1; j_gene: TRBJ1-1; d_gene: NA; abundance: NA; CDR3aa: CASSEAGAPNTEAFF; CDR3nt: TGTGCCAGCAGTGAAGCGGGGGCCCCAAACACTGAAGCTTTCTTT
v_gene: TRBV5-8; j_gene: TRBJ2-7; d_gene: NA; abundance: NA; CDR3aa: CASSFVGGYEQYF; CDR3nt: TGTGCCAGCAGCTTCGTGGGAGGATACGAGCAGTACTTC
v_gene: TRBV12-3/TRBV12-4; j_gene: TRBJ2-5; d_gene: TRBD1; abundance: NA; CDR3aa: CASNTGGWETQYF; CDR3nt: TGTGCCAGCAATACAGGGGGCTGGGAGACCCAGTACTTC
v_gene: TRBV10-2; j_gene: TRBJ2-5; d_gene: TRBD1; abundance: NA; CDR3aa: CASNGQGKETQYF; CDR3nt: TGCGCCAGCAACGGACAGGGGAAAGAGACCCAGTACTTC
v_gene: TRBV19; j_gene: TRBJ1-5; d_gene: TRBD1; abundance: NA; CDR3aa: CASSIAPQGAWQPQHF; CDR3nt: TGTGCCAGTAGTATTGCGCCCCAGGGGGCATGGCAGCCCCAGCATTTT
v_gene: TRBV2; j_gene: TRBJ2-5; d_gene: TRBD1; abundance: NA; CDR3aa: CASSSTGGRQETQYF; CDR3nt: TGTGCCAGCAGTTCGACAGGGGGTCGGCAAGAGACCCAGTACTTC
v_gene: TRBV2; j_gene: TRBJ1-1; d_gene: TRBD1; abundance: NA; CDR3aa: CASLPGSRDRGNSRTEAFF; CDR3nt: TGTGCCAGCCTCCCAGGATCCCGGGACAGGGGGAATTCACGGACTGAAGCTTTCTTT
v_gene: TRBV7-3; j_gene: TRBJ1-5; d_gene: NA; abundance: NA; CDR3aa: CASSLKGLPPSNQPQHF; CDR3nt: TGTGCCAGCAGCCTTAAGGGGTTGCCTCCTAGCAATCAGCCCCAGCATTTT
v_gene: TRBV15; j_gene: TRBJ2-3; d_gene: TRBD2; abundance: once; CDR3aa: CATSRAGTSGRAADTQYF; CDR3nt: TGTGCCACCAGCAGAGCCGGGACTAGCGGGAGGGCCGCAGATACGCAGTATTTT
v_gene: TRBV5-1; j_gene: TRBJ2-3; d_gene: NA; abundance: once; CDR3aa: CASSLAWGLTDTQYF; CDR3nt: TGCGCCAGCAGCTTGGCCTGGGGCCTAACAGATACGCAGTATTTT
v_gene: TRBV7-9; j_gene: TRBJ1-5; d_gene: NA; abundance: NA; CDR3aa: CASSLSGGDGNQPQHF; CDR3nt: TGTGCCAGCAGCTTAAGTGGAGGTGATGGCAATCAGCCCCAGCATTTT
v_gene: TRBV9; j_gene: TRBJ2-1; d_gene: NA; abundance: NA; CDR3aa: CASSVGGPYNEQFF; CDR3nt: TGTGCCAGCAGCGTAGGTGGGCCCTACAATGAGCAGTTCTTC
v_gene: TRBV13; j_gene: TRBJ2-1; d_gene: NA; abundance: NA; CDR3aa: CASSPRTGRGEQFF; CDR3nt: TGTGCCAGCAGCCCGAGGACAGGGAGGGGTGAGCAGTTCTTC
v_gene: TRBV12-3/TRBV12-4; j_gene: TRBJ2-3; d_gene: TRBD2; abundance: NA; CDR3aa: CATSGLVGDTQYF; CDR3nt: TGTGCCACCTCGGGACTAGTGGGAGATACGCAGTATTTT
v_gene: TRBV5-1; j_gene: TRBJ1-1; d_gene: NA; abundance: NA; CDR3aa: CASGLGAGNTEAFF; CDR3nt: TGCGCCAGCGGATTGGGGGCGGGGAACACTGAAGCTTTCTTT
v_gene: TRBV2; j_gene: TRBJ2-6; d_gene: NA; abundance: once; CDR3aa: CASRGHGGGTGANVLTF; CDR3nt: TGTGCCAGCAGGGGACATGGAGGGGGCACAGGGGCCAACGTCCTGACTTTC
v_gene: TRBV3-1/TRBV3-2; j_gene: TRBJ1-2; d_gene: TRBD1; abundance: NA; CDR3aa: CASSPWDSTNYGYTF; CDR3nt: TGTGCCAGCAGCCCATGGGACAGCACTAACTATGGCTACACCTTC
v_gene: TRBV7-8; j_gene: TRBJ2-7; d_gene: TRBD1; abundance: NA; CDR3aa: CASSFMVGTGAYEQYF; CDR3nt: TGTGCCAGCAGCTTTATGGTGGGGACAGGAGCCTACGAGCAGTACTTC
v_gene: TRBV5-1; j_gene: TRBJ1-1; d_gene: NA; abundance: NA; CDR3aa: CASSLSLAQVNTEAFF; CDR3nt: TGCGCCAGCAGCCTCTCCCTAGCCCAGGTTAACACTGAAGCTTTCTTT
v_gene: TRBV18; j_gene: TRBJ1-6; d_gene: NA; abundance: NA; CDR3aa: CASSQGNSPLHF; CDR3nt: TGTGCCAGCTCCCAGGGTAATTCACCCCTCCACTTT
v_gene: TRBV18; j_gene: TRBJ2-2; d_gene: TRBD1; abundance: NA; CDR3aa: CASSIASGGTDTGELFF; CDR3nt: TGTGCCAGCTCAATTGCTTCAGGGGGTACGGACACCGGGGAGCTGTTTTTT
v_gene: TRBV18; j_gene: TRBJ2-1; d_gene: NA; abundance: NA; CDR3aa: CASSPLGISGDNEQFF; CDR3nt: TGTGCCAGCTCACCTTTAGGGATTTCAGGGGACAATGAGCAGTTCTTC
v_gene: TRBV5-1; j_gene: TRBJ2-5; d_gene: NA; abundance: NA; CDR3aa: CASSTIQVWETQYF; CDR3nt: TGCGCCAGCAGTACCATACAGGTTTGGGAGACCCAGTACTTC
v_gene: TRBV4-2; j_gene: TRBJ2-5; d_gene: TRBD2; abundance: NA; CDR3aa: CASSQDPLLAGVETQYF; CDR3nt: TGTGCCAGCAGCCAAGATCCTCTCCTAGCGGGGGTCGAGACCCAGTACTTC
v_gene: TRBV7-9; j_gene: TRBJ2-3; d_gene: NA; abundance: once; CDR3aa: CASSLGGLGDTQYF; CDR3nt: TGTGCCAGCAGCTTAGGGGGGCTGGGAGATACGCAGTATTTT
v_gene: TRBV9; j_gene: TRBJ2-5; d_gene: NA; abundance: NA; CDR3aa: CASSSDSGLWETQYF; CDR3nt: TGTGCCAGCAGCTCCGACTCAGGGTTGTGGGAGACCCAGTACTTC
v_gene: TRBV7-2; j_gene: TRBJ2-1; d_gene: TRBD2; abundance: NA; CDR3aa: CASSLAGGVRNEQFF; CDR3nt: TGTGCCAGCAGCTTAGCGGGAGGGGTGAGGAATGAGCAGTTCTTC
v_gene: TRBV3-1/TRBV3-2; j_gene: TRBJ2-1; d_gene: NA; abundance: NA; CDR3aa: CASSQGARGEQFF; CDR3nt: TGTGCCAGCAGCCAAGGAGCAAGGGGTGAGCAGTTCTTC
v_gene: TRBV2; j_gene: TRBJ2-2; d_gene: NA; abundance: NA; CDR3aa: CASILAPTGELFF; CDR3nt: TGTGCCAGCATCCTAGCGCCCACCGGGGAGCTGTTTTTT
v_gene: TRBV10-3; j_gene: TRBJ2-1; d_gene: TRBD2; abundance: NA; CDR3aa: CAISEGGLAGNEQFF; CDR3nt: TGTGCCATCAGTGAAGGTGGACTAGCGGGCAATGAGCAGTTCTTC
v_gene: TRBV6-5; j_gene: TRBJ1-1; d_gene: NA; abundance: NA; CDR3aa: CASSPTGYTEAFF; CDR3nt: TGTGCCAGCAGCCCGACGGGGTACACTGAAGCTTTCTTT
v_gene: TRBV3-1/TRBV3-2; j_gene: TRBJ1-1; d_gene: NA; abundance: NA; CDR3aa: CASSRMDSYEAFF; CDR3nt: TGTGCCAGCAGCCGGATGGACAGCTATGAAGCTTTCTTT
v_gene: TRBV19; j_gene: TRBJ2-1; d_gene: TRBD1; abundance: NA; CDR3aa: CASSATGTGPGNEQFF; CDR3nt: TGTGCCAGTAGCGCTACCGGGACAGGCCCGGGGAATGAGCAGTTCTTC
v_gene: TRBV5-1; j_gene: TRBJ2-1; d_gene: TRBD2; abundance: NA; CDR3aa: CASILGTSGNGEQFF; CDR3nt: TGCGCCAGCATTCTCGGGACTAGCGGGAACGGGGAGCAGTTCTTC
v_gene: TRBV28; j_gene: TRBJ1-2; d_gene: NA; abundance: NA; CDR3aa: CASSPGAAGAGYTF; CDR3nt: TGTGCCAGCAGTCCAGGGGCCGCTGGGGCGGGCTACACCTTC
v_gene: TRBV9; j_gene: TRBJ2-3; d_gene: TRBD1; abundance: once; CDR3aa: CASSPKFGTGGTDTQYF; CDR3nt: TGTGCCAGCAGCCCAAAATTCGGGACAGGGGGCACAGATACGCAGTATTTT
v_gene: TRBV2; j_gene: TRBJ2-6; d_gene: NA; abundance: NA; CDR3aa: CASSAEGLRGANVLTF; CDR3nt: TGTGCCAGCAGTGCGGAGGGGCTGCGTGGGGCCAACGTCCTGACTTTC
v_gene: TRBV6-6; j_gene: TRBJ1-4; d_gene: NA; abundance: NA; CDR3aa: CASSPPRDTREKLFF; CDR3nt: TGTGCCAGCAGTCCCCCCCGGGACACACGTGAAAAACTGTTTTTT
v_gene: TRBV2; j_gene: TRBJ2-5; d_gene: NA; abundance: NA; CDR3aa: CASSARLELQETQYF; CDR3nt: TGTGCCAGCAGTGCTAGACTAGAGCTCCAAGAGACCCAGTACTTC
v_gene: TRBV2; j_gene: TRBJ2-2; d_gene: NA; abundance: NA; CDR3aa: CASTRGGGNTGELFF; CDR3nt: TGTGCCAGTACCAGGGGAGGGGGGAACACCGGGGAGCTGTTTTTT
v_gene: TRBV3-1/TRBV3-2; j_gene: TRBJ2-2; d_gene: NA; abundance: few; CDR3aa: CASSASGIGELFF; CDR3nt: TGTGCCAGCAGCGCCTCGGGGATCGGGGAGCTGTTTTTT
v_gene: TRBV13; j_gene: TRBJ2-7; d_gene: TRBD1; abundance: NA; CDR3aa: CASSLIWTGTYEQYF; CDR3nt: TGTGCCAGCAGCTTAATTTGGACAGGAACCTACGAGCAGTACTTC
v_gene: TRBV28; j_gene: TRBJ1-4; d_gene: TRBD1; abundance: NA; CDR3aa: CASSTGEFNEKLFF; CDR3nt: TGTGCCAGTTCAACAGGGGAATTTAATGAAAAACTGTTTTTT
v_gene: TRBV19; j_gene: TRBJ2-4; d_gene: NA; abundance: NA; CDR3aa: CASSSQTGSNIQYF; CDR3nt: TGTGCCAGTAGTTCACAAACGGGTTCGAACATTCAGTACTTC
v_gene: TRBV4-2; j_gene: TRBJ1-4; d_gene: NA; abundance: NA; CDR3aa: CASSQATGLRVGATNEKLFF; CDR3nt: TGTGCCAGCAGCCAAGCCACGGGACTCCGCGTTGGTGCAACTAATGAAAAACTGTTTTTT
v_gene: TRBV18; j_gene: TRBJ2-2; d_gene: TRBD2; abundance: NA; CDR3aa: CASSPMRENAGELFF; CDR3nt: TGTGCCAGCTCACCTATGCGGGAGAACGCCGGGGAGCTGTTTTTT
v_gene: TRBV28; j_gene: TRBJ1-2; d_gene: NA; abundance: NA; CDR3aa: CASSPGTSGYTF; CDR3nt: TGTGCCAGCAGTCCCGGGACAAGCGGCTACACCTTC
v_gene: TRBV11-2; j_gene: TRBJ1-2; d_gene: NA; abundance: NA; CDR3aa: CASSRPYSYNGYTF; CDR3nt: TGTGCCAGCAGCCGACCATACAGTTACAATGGCTACACCTTC
v_gene: TRBV11-2; j_gene: TRBJ2-7; d_gene: TRBD1; abundance: NA; CDR3aa: CASSSTGHHYEQYF; CDR3nt: TGTGCCAGCAGCTCGACAGGGCACCACTACGAGCAGTACTTC
v_gene: TRBV5-1; j_gene: TRBJ2-5; d_gene: NA; abundance: NA; CDR3aa: CASSIQETQYF; CDR3nt: TGCGCCAGCAGCATACAAGAGACCCAGTACTTC
v_gene: TRBV5-1; j_gene: TRBJ1-1; d_gene: NA; abundance: once; CDR3aa: CASRTDPENTEAFF; CDR3nt: TGCGCCAGCAGAACAGATCCCGAAAACACTGAAGCTTTCTTT
v_gene: TRBV5-6; j_gene: TRBJ2-1; d_gene: NA; abundance: NA; CDR3aa: CASSLRATSRAISYNEQFF; CDR3nt: TGTGCCAGCAGCTTGAGAGCAACTAGCAGGGCGATCTCCTACAATGAGCAGTTCTTC
v_gene: TRBV28; j_gene: TRBJ2-7; d_gene: TRBD2; abundance: NA; CDR3aa: CASSPGGSLYEQYF; CDR3nt: TGTGCCAGCAGTCCCGGCGGGAGTTTGTACGAGCAGTACTTC
v_gene: TRBV28; j_gene: TRBJ2-1; d_gene: NA; abundance: once; CDR3aa: CASRARRGRNEQFF; CDR3nt: TGTGCCAGCAGAGCCCGACGAGGGAGGAATGAGCAGTTCTTC
v_gene: TRBV27; j_gene: TRBJ2-3; d_gene: TRBD2; abundance: few; CDR3aa: CASSLGSGGPDTQYF; CDR3nt: TGTGCCAGCAGTTTAGGTAGCGGGGGTCCAGATACGCAGTATTTT
v_gene: TRBV24-1; j_gene: TRBJ2-5; d_gene: NA; abundance: NA; CDR3aa: CATSGDSQETQYF; CDR3nt: TGTGCCACCAGTGGTGACAGTCAAGAGACCCAGTACTTC